This T cell receptor beta chain emerged from a study of T cells in Graves' hyperthyroidism and ophthalmopathy. This CDR3 has 13 residues. V was pared by 8 bases and J by 1 base, with 9 bases between. Germline V CDR1 and CDR2: SNHLY, FYNNEI. Findings and caveats of the study: Most thyroid clonotypes with frequency above 0.001 were detected in blood.

This sample holds PBMCs from 10 ml fresh peripheral blood. TCR beta CDR3 sequences were amplified from RNA transcripts. HTBI primers were the set used in a first-round RT-PCR of the TCR CDR3. TCRdb re-called the multiplex PCR reads with MiXCR, one entry per CDR3 protein. This sample yields more than 600,000 distinct CDR3 sequences, of which 16% are seen a single time; 8.4% belongs to the top ten. This clonotype was observed a handful of times. Its antigen is currently unknown. The receptor was derived from a young man with Graves' hyperthyroidism. The specimen sequenced was blood. The V and J genes are TRBV2 and TRBJ1-5; D not resolved. CDR3 sequence (DNA): TGTGCCAGCGGCGAGGTGAGCAATCAGCCCCAGCATTTT. The encoded protein is CASGEVSNQPQHF. The full variable domain, with the rest looked up from reference TRBV2 and TRBJ1-5, is EPEVTQTPSHQVTQMGQEVILRCVPISNHLYFYWYRQILGQKVEFLVSFYNNEISEKSEIFDDQFSVERPDGSNFTLKIRSTKLEDSAMYFCASGEVSNQPQHFGDGTRLSIL.